The 3 T cell receptor beta chains listed next were all sequenced from one sample in a study of cytomegalovirus exposure and HLA in healthy donors. Assay: immunoSEQ multiplex PCR; the TCRdb copy retains only in-frame clones and omits some. The table has about 110,000 clones, 89% seen once; the top ten hold 1.5% to 2%. The sequenced material came from PBMCs. The receptor set was obtained from a woman aged 18-30 years in good health and CMV-seronegative.

This chain connects TRBV7-9 to TRBJ2-3; TRBD2 might be the D (5 bases). Trimming shortened V by 5 bases and J by 2 bases, and 14 bases separated the two germline ends. The CDR3 contains 15 residues. Germline CDR1 is SEHNR and CDR2 is FQNEAQ (reference sequence). This chain's CDR3 is CASSPRSGHTDTQYF. The CDR3 DNA reads TGTGCCAGCAGCCCCCGGAGCGGCCACACAGATACGCAGTATTTT.

This chain connects TRBV2 to TRBJ2-1; 7 bases match TRBD2. The V gene end was trimmed by 5 bases and the J gene end by 4 bases; junction bases not matched to a gene: 8. CDR1 and CDR2 (germline): SNHLY, FYNNEI. The CDR3 loop spans 15 amino acids. The CDR3 DNA follows: TGTGCCAGCAGTCCTTTAGCGGGCGGATACAATGAGCAGTTCTTC. It codes for CASSPLAGGYNEQFF.

The J gene is TRBJ2-3, the V gene TRBV6-5, with TRBD2 matching 7 bases. J lost 2 bases, V lost 6 bases, and 5 bases had no gene match. The CDR3 is 14 amino acids. Germline V gene lookup returns CDR1 MNHEY and CDR2 SVGAGI. The CDR3 region has the DNA TGTGCCAGCAGGCGACTAGCTTCCACAGATACGCAGTATTTT. Its protein is CASRRLASTDTQYF.